This TCR beta chain was documented in a study of blood T cell repertoires in COVID-19. The data were produced by immunoSEQ multiplex PCR, yet TCRdb's version contains in-frame clones alone and is incomplete. In the table there are about 100,000 clones, approximately 84% of which are singletons. This clone was seen once. Trimming removed 0 bases at V and 0 bases at J, with 15 bases between. The germline gives CDR1 LGHNA, CDR2 YSLEER. The CDR3 length is 18 residues. V is TRBV4-3 and J is TRBJ1-3; D not resolved. The origin of this receptor is a human donor in a cohort sampled during active COVID-19. The material sequenced was peripheral blood. The CDR3 region is CASSQEGLYTVSGNTIYF. The DNA for the CDR3 is TGCGCCAGCAGCCAAGAAGGACTGTACACCGTCTCTGGAAACACCATATATTTT.